The 8 T cell receptor beta chains in this list originate from one sample, sequenced in a study of identical twins. TCRdb independently ran MiXCR on the 5' RACE reads; one entry per CDR3 protein. This sample has about 450,000 distinct CDR3 sequences; around a sixth occur once, and the top ten carry 10% to 15%. The sample taken for sequencing was naive T cells sorted from blood. The receptors originated from a man aged 50 or older in good health.

Remarks on this clonotype: Possible read error: a much larger clone is one base away. The CDR3 end shows no conserved phenylalanine or tryptophan, and so a read error is likely. J is TRBJ2-1 and V is TRBV4-2, with D perhaps assigned TRBD1 or TRBD2 (5 bases each). CDR3 length equals 15 residues. The germline gives CDR1 LGHNA, CDR2 YNFKEQ. V was pared by 1 base and J by 5 bases, with 12 bases between. CDR3 nucleotides: TGTGCCAGCAGCCAAGTTGCAGGGACGGACAATGAGCAGTTCCTC. This encodes CASSQVAGTDNEQFL.

The chain uses TRBV5-1 and TRBJ1-2, with 7 positions matching TRBD1. CDR1 and CDR2 (germline): SGHRS, YFSETQ. This CDR3 comprises 14 residues. With 5 bases clipped from V and 3 bases from J, the junction kept 7 bases outside the gene matches. The CDR3 sequence is CASSAGTAYYGYTF. The CDR3 coding sequence is TGCGCCAGCAGTGCCGGGACAGCCTACTATGGCTACACCTTC. Using reference TRBV5-1 and TRBJ1-2 for the parts outside the CDR3, the full variable domain is KAGVTQTPRYLIKTRGQQVTLSCSPISGHRSVSWYQQTPGQGLQFLFEYFSETQRNKGNFPGRFSGRQFSNSRSEMNVSTLELGDSALYLCASSAGTAYYGYTFGSGTRLTVV.

The rearrangement links TRBV4-2 to TRBJ2-1; 9 nucleotides match TRBD2. Germline V gene data show CDR1 as LGHNA and CDR2 as YNFKEQ. With V trimmed by 0 bases and J by 0 bases, 12 bases remained unmatched. The length of the CDR3 is 20 residues. CDR3 sequence: CASSQDGLAGRPVSYNEQFF. For the CDR3, the DNA is TGTGCCAGCAGCCAAGATGGGCTAGCGGGGCGACCTGTCTCCTACAATGAGCAGTTCTTC.

This sequence joins TRBV5-6 and TRBJ1-1, with D tentatively TRBD1 (5 bases). The CDR3 has 13 amino acids. The V and J ends lost 2 bases and 7 bases respectively, with 12 bases between them. The germline V gene encodes CDR1 SGHDT and CDR2 YYEEEE. In nucleotides, the CDR3 is TGTGCCAGCAGCTTTAGGGCCGGGGGTGAAGCTTTCTTT. It is translated as CASSFRAGGEAFF.

V usage is TRBV20-1 and J usage is TRBJ2-1; D might be TRBD2 (5 bases). Trimming removed 6 bases from V and 7 bases from J, with 19 bases in between. CDR3 length: 14 residues. The germline V gene encodes CDR1 DFQATT and CDR2 SNEGSKA (reference sequence). The CDR3 region is CSARFIASANEQFF. The CDR3 DNA follows: TGCAGTGCACGTTTTATAGCGTCGGCAAATGAGCAGTTCTTC.

The chain links TRBV20-1 to TRBJ2-3; 10 bases fit TRBD2. CDR3 length: 15 amino acids. Trimming at V came to 1 base and at J to 4 bases, leaving 5 bases not matched to a gene. The germline V gene has CDR1 DFQATT and CDR2 SNEGSKA (reference sequence). CDR3 amino acids: CSARGAGGEADTQYF. The CDR3 DNA follows: TGCAGTGCTAGAGGAGCGGGAGGGGAGGCAGATACGCAGTATTTT.

This clonotype has more than one count but fewer than ten. This chain links TRBV3-1 with TRBJ2-3, with D possibly being TRBD1 (5 bases). CDR3 length: 14 amino acids. The germline V gene has CDR1 LGHDT and CDR2 YNNKEL (reference sequence). Trimming took off 6 bases at V and 4 bases at J, with 14 bases between the two ends. CDR3 in DNA: TGTGCCAGCAGAAAGACATGGACATCAGATACGCAGTATTTT. Its translation: CASRKTWTSDTQYF.

The V gene is TRBV19, the J gene TRBJ2-3; possibly TRBD2 for D (6 bases). The CDR3 has 14 residues. Per germline, CDR1 LNHDA and CDR2 SQIVND (reference sequence). Trimming removed 5 bases at V and 5 bases at J, with 14 bases between. The CDR3 bases are TGTGCCAGTAGTGCGGCTAGCGATCAAGATACGCAGTATTTT. Translated, it gives CASSAASDQDTQYF.